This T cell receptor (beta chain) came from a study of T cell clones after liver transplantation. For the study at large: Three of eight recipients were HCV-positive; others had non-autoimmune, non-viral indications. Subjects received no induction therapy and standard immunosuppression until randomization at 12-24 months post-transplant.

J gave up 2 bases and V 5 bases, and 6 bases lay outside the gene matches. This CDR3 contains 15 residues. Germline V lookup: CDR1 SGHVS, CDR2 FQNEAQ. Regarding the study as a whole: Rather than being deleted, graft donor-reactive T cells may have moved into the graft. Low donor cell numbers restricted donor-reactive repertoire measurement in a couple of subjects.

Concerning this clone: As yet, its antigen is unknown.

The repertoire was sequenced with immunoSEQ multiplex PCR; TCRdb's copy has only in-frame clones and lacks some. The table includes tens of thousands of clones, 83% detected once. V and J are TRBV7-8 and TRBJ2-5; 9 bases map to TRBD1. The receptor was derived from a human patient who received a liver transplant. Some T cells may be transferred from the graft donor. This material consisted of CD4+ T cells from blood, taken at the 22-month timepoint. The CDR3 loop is CASSRQGGAQETQYF. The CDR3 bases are TGTGCCAGCAGCCGACAGGGGGGGGCTCAAGAGACCCAGTACTTC.